This T cell receptor (beta chain) originates from a study of early T cells in non-severe SARS-CoV-2 infection. Regarding the study as a whole: Comparison of clonotypes with VDJdb favored anti-spike CD8 responses while missing private and CD4 specificities.

Worth noting for this clonotype: Its antigen remains unidentified.

Looked up from germline, CDR1 is DFQATT and CDR2 is SNEGSKA (reference sequence). There are 15 residues in the CDR3. The V and J ends lost 6 bases and 7 bases, in that order; junction bases with no gene match: 17. Each CDR3 protein is one row after TCRdb ran MiXCR on the 5' RACE reads. The table lists around 56,000 distinct CDR3 sequences, approximately 13% of them singletons, with approximately 8.5% in the top ten. This chain connects TRBV20-1 to TRBJ1-1; 7 positions agree with TRBD1. The starting material was whole blood, obtained at baseline. This clonotype was sampled from an adult who was a healthcare worker with PCR-confirmed SARS-CoV-2 infection or an uninfected control (not recorded which). CDR3 sequence: CSARSQGGVSGEAFF. In nucleotides, the CDR3 is TGCAGTGCCCGTAGCCAGGGGGGAGTAAGCGGTGAAGCTTTCTTT.